This entry is about one T cell receptor beta chain. The data derive from a study of glioma-infiltrating T cells. Between the trimmed V and J ends, which lost 11 bases and 5 bases, there was a span of 9 bases. CDR1 and CDR2 from the germline V gene are MDHEN and SYDVKM. The CDR3 is 10 residues long. TCR alpha and beta CDR3 regions were amplified from RNA using iRepertoire nested multiplex PCR. TCRdb re-called the multiplex PCR reads with MiXCR, one entry per CDR3 protein. The sample consists of fewer than 200,000 distinct CDR3 sequences, roughly a third of them appearing once. Sequencing used glioma tissue, nonneoplastic brain tissue, or PBMCs (not recorded which). The source is a human donor with low-grade glioma or glioblastoma, undergoing nonglioma brain surgery, or in good health (not recorded which). The chain carries TRBV28 and TRBJ2-5; D gene uncertain. In DNA form, the CDR3 reads TGTGCCCAGCGACGGGAGACCCAGTACTTC. Its protein is CAQRRETQYF.